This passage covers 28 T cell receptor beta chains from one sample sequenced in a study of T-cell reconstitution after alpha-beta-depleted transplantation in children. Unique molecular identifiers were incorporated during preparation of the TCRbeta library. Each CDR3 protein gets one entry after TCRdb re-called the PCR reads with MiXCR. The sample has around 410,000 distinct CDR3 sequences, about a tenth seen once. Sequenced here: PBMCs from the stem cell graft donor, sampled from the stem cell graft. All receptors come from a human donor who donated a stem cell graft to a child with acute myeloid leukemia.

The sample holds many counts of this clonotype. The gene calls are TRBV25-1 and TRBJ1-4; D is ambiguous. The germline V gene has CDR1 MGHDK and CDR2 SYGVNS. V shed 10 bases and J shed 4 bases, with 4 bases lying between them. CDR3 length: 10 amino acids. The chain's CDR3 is CATLNEKLFF. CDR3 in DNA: TGTGCCACCCTTAATGAAAAACTGTTTTTT.

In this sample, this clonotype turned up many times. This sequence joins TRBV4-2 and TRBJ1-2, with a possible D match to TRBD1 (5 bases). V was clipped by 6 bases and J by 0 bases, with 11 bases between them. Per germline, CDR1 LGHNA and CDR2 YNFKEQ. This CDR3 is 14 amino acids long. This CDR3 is CASRGPKANYGYTF. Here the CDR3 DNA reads TGTGCCAGCAGGGGACCGAAAGCTAACTATGGCTACACCTTC.

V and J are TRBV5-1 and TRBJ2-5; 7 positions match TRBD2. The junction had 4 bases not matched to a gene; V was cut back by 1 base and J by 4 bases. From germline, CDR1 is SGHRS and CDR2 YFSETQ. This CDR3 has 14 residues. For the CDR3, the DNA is TGCGCCAGCAGCTTGCAAGCTAGCGGAGAGACCCAGTACTTC. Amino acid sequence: CASSLQASGETQYF. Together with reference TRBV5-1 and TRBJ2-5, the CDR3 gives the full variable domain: KAGVTQTPRYLIKTRGQQVTLSCSPISGHRSVSWYQQTPGQGLQFLFEYFSETQRNKGNFPGRFSGRQFSNSRSEMNVSTLELGDSALYLCASSLQASGETQYFGPGTRLLVL.

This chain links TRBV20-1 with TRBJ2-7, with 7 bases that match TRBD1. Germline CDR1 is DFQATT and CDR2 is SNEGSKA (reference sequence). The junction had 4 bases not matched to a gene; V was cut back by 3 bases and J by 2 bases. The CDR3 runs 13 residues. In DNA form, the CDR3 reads TGCAGTGCTAGCGAGACAGGGACCTACGAGCAGTACTTC. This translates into CSASETGTYEQYF.

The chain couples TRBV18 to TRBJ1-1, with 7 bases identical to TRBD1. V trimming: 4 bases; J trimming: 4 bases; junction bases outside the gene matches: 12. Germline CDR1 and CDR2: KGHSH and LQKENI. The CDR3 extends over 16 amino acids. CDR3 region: CASSQTRDSLATEAFF. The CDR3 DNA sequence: TGTGCCAGCTCACAAACCCGGGACAGTCTTGCCACTGAAGCTTTCTTT.

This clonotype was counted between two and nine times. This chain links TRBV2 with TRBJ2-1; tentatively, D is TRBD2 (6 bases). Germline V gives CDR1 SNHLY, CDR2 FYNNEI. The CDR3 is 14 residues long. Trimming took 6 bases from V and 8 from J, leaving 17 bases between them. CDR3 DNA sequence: TGTGCCAGCAGGGAGGGACTCGGACGGGATGAGCAGTTCTTC. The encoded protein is CASREGLGRDEQFF. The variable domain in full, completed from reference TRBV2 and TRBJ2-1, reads EPEVTQTPSHQVTQMGQEVILRCVPISNHLYFYWYRQILGQKVEFLVSFYNNEISEKSEIFDDQFSVERPDGSNFTLKIRSTKLEDSAMYFCASREGLGRDEQFFGPGTRLTVL.

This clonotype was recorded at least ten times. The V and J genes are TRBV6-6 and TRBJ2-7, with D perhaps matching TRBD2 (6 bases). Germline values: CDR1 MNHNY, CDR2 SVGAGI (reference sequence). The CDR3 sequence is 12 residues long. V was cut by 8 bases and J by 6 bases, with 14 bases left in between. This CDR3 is CASGVGGGEQYV. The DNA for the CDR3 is TGTGCCAGCGGTGTCGGGGGAGGCGAGCAGTACGTC.

The CDR3 reads CASSIQGWDQPQHF. CDR3 DNA: TGTGCCAGCAGCATACAGGGGTGGGATCAGCCCCAGCATTTT. The chain employs TRBV12-3 or TRBV12-4 and TRBJ1-5; 7 bases match TRBD1. The CDR3 is 14 amino acids. V lost 6 bases, J lost 5 bases, and 7 bases stayed unmatched.

CDR3 region: CASSLAGLAVHEQFF. As DNA, the CDR3 is TGTGCCAGCAGCTTAGCAGGACTAGCGGTACATGAGCAGTTCTTC. The chain has TRBV13 and TRBJ2-1, with 10 bases identical to TRBD2. CDR3 length equals 15 residues. Germline assignment: CDR1 PRHDT and CDR2 FYEKMQ (reference sequence). Germline trimming cut 1 base from V and 8 bases from J; bases unmatched to any gene: 5.

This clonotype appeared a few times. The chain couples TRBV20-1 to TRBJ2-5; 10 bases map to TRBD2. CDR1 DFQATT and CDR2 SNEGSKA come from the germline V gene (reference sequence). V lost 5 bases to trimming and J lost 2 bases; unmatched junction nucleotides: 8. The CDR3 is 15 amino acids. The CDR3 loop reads CSAPYGTSVQETQYF. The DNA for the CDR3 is TGCAGTGCTCCTTACGGGACTAGCGTACAAGAGACCCAGTACTTC.

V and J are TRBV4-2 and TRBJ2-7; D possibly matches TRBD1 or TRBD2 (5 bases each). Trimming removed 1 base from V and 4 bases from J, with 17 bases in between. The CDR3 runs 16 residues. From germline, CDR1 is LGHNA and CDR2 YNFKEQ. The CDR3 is CASSQVVGDPRYEQYF. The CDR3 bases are TGTGCCAGCAGCCAAGTTGTTGGGGACCCAAGATACGAGCAGTACTTC.

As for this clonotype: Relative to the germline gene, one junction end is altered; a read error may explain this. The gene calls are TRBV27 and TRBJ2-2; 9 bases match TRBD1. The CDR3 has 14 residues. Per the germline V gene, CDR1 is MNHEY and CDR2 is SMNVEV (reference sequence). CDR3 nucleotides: TGTGCCAGCAACAGGGGGCCGAACACCGGGGACCTGTTTTTT. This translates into CASNRGPNTGDLFF.

In DNA, the CDR3 is TGTGCCTGGAGTAGTGGGGGGGATCAGCCCCAGCATTTT. The encoded protein is CAWSSGGDQPQHF. The chain combines TRBV30 with TRBJ1-5, with D tentatively TRBD1 (5 bases). The CDR3 totals 13 residues. Between the trimmed V and J ends, which lost 2 bases and 5 bases, there was a span of 10 bases. Germline V gene lookup returns CDR1 GTSNPN and CDR2 SVGIG (reference sequence).

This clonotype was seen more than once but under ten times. This CDR3 is CASSYLAVSSSYEQYF. CDR3 in DNA: TGTGCCAGCAGTTACTTAGCGGTCAGTAGCTCCTACGAGCAGTACTTC. This chain joins TRBV6-5 and TRBJ2-7; the D gene is possibly TRBD2 (6 bases). V was shortened by 1 base and J by 0 bases, with 13 bases between the two germline ends. The CDR3 extends over 16 amino acids. CDR1 and CDR2 (germline): MNHEY, SVGAGI.

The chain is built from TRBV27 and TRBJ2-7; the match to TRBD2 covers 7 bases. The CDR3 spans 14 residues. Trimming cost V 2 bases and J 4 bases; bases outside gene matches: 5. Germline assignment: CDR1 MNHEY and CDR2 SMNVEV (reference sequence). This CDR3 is CASSLGGRGYEQYF. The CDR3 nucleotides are TGTGCCAGCAGTTTAGGCGGGAGAGGTTACGAGCAGTACTTC.

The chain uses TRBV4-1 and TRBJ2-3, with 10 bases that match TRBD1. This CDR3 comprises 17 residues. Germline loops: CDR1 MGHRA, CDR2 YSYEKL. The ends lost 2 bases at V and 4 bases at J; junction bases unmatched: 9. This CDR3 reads CASSQTWGQGFSDTQYF. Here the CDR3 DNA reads TGCGCCAGCAGCCAAACTTGGGGACAGGGGTTCTCAGATACGCAGTATTTT.

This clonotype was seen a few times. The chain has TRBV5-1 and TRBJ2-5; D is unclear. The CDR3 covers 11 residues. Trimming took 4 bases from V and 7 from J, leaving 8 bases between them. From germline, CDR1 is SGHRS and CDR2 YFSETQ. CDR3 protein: CASSLDRTQYF. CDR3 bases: TGCGCCAGCAGCCTAGACCGGACCCAGTACTTC.

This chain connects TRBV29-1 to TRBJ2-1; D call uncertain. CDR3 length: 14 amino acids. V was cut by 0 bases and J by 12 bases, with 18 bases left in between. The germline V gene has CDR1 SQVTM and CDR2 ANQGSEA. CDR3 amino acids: CSVEDSKNIVLQFF. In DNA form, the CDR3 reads TGCAGCGTTGAAGATTCCAAAAATATTGTACTGCAGTTCTTC.

CDR3 loop: CASSLVSPTGELFF. The DNA of the CDR3 is TGTGCCAGCAGCTTAGTGTCCCCCACCGGGGAGCTGTTTTTT. V usage is TRBV11-3 and J usage is TRBJ2-2, with unresolved D. The CDR3 is made up of 14 amino acids. The V end lost 1 base, the J end lost 4 bases, and 7 bases lay between the germline ends. In germline, CDR1 is SGHNT, CDR2 YENEEA.

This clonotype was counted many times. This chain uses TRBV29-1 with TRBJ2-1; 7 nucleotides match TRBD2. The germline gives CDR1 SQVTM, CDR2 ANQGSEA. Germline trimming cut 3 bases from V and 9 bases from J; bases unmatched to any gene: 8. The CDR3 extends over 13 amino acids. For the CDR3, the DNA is TGCAGCGTTGAGCGCGGGAGCGGTGGTGAGCAGTTCTTC. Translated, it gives CSVERGSGGEQFF.

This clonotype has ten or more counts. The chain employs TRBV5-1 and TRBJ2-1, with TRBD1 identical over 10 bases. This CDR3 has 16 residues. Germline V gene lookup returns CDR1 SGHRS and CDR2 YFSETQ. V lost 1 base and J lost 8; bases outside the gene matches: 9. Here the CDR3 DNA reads TGCGCCAGCAGCTTGACTCCGGGACAGGGGAGCCATGAGCAGTTCTTC. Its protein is CASSLTPGQGSHEQFF.

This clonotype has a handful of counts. The DNA for the CDR3 is TGTGCCAGTAGGTCTACGGGGGCCAGCACAGATACGCAGTATTTT. Its protein is CASRSTGASTDTQYF. This chain uses TRBV19 with TRBJ2-3, with D perhaps given as TRBD1 or TRBD2 (6 bases each). The germline V gene has CDR1 LNHDA and CDR2 SQIVND (reference sequence). The CDR3 contains 15 residues. V was pared by 6 bases and J by 0 bases, with 13 bases between.

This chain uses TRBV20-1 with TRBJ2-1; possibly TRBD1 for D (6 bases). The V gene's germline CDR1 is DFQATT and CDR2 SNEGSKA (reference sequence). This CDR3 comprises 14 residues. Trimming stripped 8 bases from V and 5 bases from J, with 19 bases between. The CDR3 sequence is CSPHGDTFNNEQFF. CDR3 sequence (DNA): TGCAGTCCACATGGGGACACCTTTAACAATGAGCAGTTCTTC.

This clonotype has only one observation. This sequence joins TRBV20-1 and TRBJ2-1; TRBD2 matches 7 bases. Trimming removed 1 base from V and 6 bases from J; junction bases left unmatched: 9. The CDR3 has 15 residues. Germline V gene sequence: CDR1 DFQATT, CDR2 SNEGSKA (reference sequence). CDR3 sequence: CSARGVAGRINEQFF. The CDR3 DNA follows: TGCAGTGCTAGAGGGGTAGCGGGCCGCATCAATGAGCAGTTCTTC.

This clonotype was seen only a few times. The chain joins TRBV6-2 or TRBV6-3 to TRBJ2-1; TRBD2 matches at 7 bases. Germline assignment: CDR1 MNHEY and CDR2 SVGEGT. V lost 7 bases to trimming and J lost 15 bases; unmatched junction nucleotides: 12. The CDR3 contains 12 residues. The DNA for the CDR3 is TGTGCCAGCATTGAACCAGGACTAGTGCCGTTCTTC. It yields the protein CASIEPGLVPFF.

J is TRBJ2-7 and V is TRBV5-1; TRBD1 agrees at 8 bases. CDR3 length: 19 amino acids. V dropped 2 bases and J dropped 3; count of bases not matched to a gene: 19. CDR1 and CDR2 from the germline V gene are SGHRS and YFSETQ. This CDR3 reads CASSFRENRGIDLYYEQYV. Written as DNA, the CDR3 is TGCGCCAGCAGCTTCCGCGAAAACAGGGGGATCGACCTGTACTACGAGCAGTACGTC.

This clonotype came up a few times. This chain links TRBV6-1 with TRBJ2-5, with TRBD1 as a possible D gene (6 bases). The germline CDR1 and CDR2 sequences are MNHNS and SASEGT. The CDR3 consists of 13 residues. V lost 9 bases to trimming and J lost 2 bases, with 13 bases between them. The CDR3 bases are TGTGCCAGTCAGGGGACCATGCAAGAGACCCAGTACTTC. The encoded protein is CASQGTMQETQYF.

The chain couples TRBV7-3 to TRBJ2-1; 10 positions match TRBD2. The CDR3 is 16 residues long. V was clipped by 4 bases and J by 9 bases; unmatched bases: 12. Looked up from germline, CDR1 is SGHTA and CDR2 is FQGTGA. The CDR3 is CASSSSGTSAFSEQFF. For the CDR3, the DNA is TGTGCCAGCAGCTCGTCGGGGACTAGCGCTTTCTCTGAGCAGTTCTTC.